This T cell receptor beta chain stems from a study of CD8 T cells in Susac syndrome. RNA totalling roughly 0.45 to 1 ug underwent reverse transcription with random hexamers. TCRdb analysed the immunoSEQ multiplex PCR reads with MiXCR anew, one entry per CDR3 protein. The table shows some 170,000 distinct CDR3 sequences, with approximately 94% occurring only once. Germline V gene sequence: CDR1 LGHDT, CDR2 YNNKEL (reference sequence). The CDR3 has 18 residues. Trimming took off 3 bases at V and 4 bases at J, with 22 bases between the two ends. The clonotype was recovered from a human donor in good health. Sequenced sample: CD4+ T cells from PBMCs. V is TRBV3-1 and J is TRBJ1-5; D perhaps matches TRBD1 (6 bases). The CDR3 region has the DNA TGTGCCAGCAGCCACCCCCCGGGGCAGGGGTCGGGTAATCAGCCCCAGCATTTT. It translates to CASSHPPGQGSGNQPQHF.